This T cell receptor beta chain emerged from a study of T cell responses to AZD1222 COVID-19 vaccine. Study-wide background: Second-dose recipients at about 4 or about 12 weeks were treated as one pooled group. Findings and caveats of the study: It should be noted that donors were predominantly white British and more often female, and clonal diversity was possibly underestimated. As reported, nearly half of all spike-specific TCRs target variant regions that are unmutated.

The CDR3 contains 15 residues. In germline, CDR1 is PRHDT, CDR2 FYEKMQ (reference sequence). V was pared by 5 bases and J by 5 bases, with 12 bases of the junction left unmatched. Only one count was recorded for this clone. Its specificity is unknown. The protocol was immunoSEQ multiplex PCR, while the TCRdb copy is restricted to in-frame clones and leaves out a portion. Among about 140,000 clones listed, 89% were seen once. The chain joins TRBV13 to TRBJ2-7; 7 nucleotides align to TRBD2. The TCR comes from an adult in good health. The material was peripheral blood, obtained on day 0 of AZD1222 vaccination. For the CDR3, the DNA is TGTGCCAGCAGCCGGGAGGCGGGAGTTCTCCACGAGCAGTACTTC. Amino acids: CASSREAGVLHEQYF.